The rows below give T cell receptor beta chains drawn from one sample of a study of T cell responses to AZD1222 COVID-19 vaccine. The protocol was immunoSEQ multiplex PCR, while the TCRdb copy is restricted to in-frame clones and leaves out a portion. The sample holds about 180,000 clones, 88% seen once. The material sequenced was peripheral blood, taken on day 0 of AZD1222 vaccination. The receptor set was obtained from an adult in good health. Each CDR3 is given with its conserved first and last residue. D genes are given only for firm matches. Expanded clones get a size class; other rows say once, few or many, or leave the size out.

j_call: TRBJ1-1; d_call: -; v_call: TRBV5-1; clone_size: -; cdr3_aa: CASSLVGGLKSTEAFF; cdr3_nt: TGCGCCAGCAGCTTGGTAGGAGGGCTCAAGAGCACTGAAGCTTTCTTT
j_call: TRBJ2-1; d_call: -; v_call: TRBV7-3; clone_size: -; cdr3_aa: CASSSNGGASSNEQFF; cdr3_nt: TGTGCCAGCAGCTCGAATGGGGGGGCCTCCTCCAATGAGCAGTTCTTC
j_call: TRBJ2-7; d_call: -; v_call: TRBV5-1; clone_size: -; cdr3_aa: CASSLVVGDYEQYF; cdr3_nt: TGCGCCAGCAGCTTGGTGGTTGGGGACTACGAGCAGTACTTC
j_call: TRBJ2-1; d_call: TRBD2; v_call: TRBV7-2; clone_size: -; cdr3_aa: CASSSFRGSFNEQFF; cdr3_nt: TGTGCCAGCAGCTCCTTCCGCGGGAGTTTCAATGAGCAGTTCTTC
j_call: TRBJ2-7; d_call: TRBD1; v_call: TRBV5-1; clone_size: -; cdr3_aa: CASSLGFPGQGNEQYF; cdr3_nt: TGCGCCAGCAGCTTGGGATTTCCGGGACAGGGAAACGAGCAGTACTTC
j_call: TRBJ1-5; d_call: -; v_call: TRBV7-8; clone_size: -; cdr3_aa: CASSLVWGGGNQPQHF; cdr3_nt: TGTGCCAGCAGCTTAGTTTGGGGTGGCGGCAATCAGCCCCAGCATTTT
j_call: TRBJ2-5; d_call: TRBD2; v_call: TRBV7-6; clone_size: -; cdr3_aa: CASSLGLAGRFQETQYF; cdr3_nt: TGTGCCAGCAGCCTGGGACTAGCGGGCCGGTTCCAAGAGACCCAGTACTTC
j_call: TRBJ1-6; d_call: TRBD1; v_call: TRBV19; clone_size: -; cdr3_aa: CASSNQGERNSPLHF; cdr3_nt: TGTGCCAGTAGTAACCAGGGGGAACGGAATTCACCCCTCCACTTT
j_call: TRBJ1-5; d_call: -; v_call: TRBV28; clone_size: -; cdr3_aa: CASSLRGHRNQPQHF; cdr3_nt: TGTGCCAGCAGTTTACGGGGGCACCGCAATCAGCCCCAGCATTTT
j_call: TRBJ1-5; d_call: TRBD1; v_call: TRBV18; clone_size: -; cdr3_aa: CASAGRGTGVRQPQHF; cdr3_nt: TGTGCCAGCGCGGGGAGAGGGACAGGGGTTCGGCAGCCCCAGCATTTT
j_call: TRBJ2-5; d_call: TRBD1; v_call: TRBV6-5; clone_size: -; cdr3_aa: CASSSLEGGAKTQYF; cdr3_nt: TGTGCCAGCAGTTCGCTGGAAGGGGGCGCAAAGACCCAGTACTTC
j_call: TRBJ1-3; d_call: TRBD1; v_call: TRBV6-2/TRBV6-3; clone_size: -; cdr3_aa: CASSRTGGSGNTIYF; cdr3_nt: TGTGCCAGCAGTCGGACAGGGGGCAGTGGAAACACCATATATTTT
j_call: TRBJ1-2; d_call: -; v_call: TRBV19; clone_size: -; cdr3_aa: CASTNFGGSNYGYTF; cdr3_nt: TGTGCCAGTACGAACTTCGGGGGTTCTAACTATGGCTACACCTTC
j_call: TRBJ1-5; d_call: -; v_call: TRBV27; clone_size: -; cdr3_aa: CASSMRGTPQHF; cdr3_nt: TGTGCCAGCAGTATGAGGGGAACGCCCCAGCATTTT
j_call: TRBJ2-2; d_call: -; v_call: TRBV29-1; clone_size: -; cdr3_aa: CSVSQHGTGELFF; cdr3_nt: TGCAGCGTTTCCCAGCACGGCACCGGGGAGCTGTTTTTT
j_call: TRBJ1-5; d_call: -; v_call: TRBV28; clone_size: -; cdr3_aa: CATNRGNQPQHF; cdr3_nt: TGTGCCACTAACAGGGGCAATCAGCCCCAGCATTTT
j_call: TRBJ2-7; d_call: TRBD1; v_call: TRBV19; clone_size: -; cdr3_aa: CASSEPGTGRDEQYF; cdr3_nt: TGTGCCAGTAGTGAACCCGGGACAGGGAGGGACGAGCAGTACTTC
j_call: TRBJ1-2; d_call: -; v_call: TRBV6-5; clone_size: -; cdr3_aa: CASSSSRDGYTF; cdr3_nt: TGTGCCAGCAGTTCCAGTAGGGATGGCTACACCTTC
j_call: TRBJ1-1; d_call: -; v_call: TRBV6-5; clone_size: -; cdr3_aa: CASMPRGVTEAFF; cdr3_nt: TGTGCCAGCATGCCCCGGGGGGTGACTGAAGCTTTCTTT
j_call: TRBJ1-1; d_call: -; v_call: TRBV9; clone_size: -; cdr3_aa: CASSPYHRDRTEAFF; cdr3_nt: TGTGCCAGCAGCCCATACCACAGGGATCGGACTGAAGCTTTCTTT
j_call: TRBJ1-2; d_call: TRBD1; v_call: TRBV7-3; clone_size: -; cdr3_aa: CASSRTGGESYWGYTF; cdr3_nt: TGTGCCAGCAGCAGGACAGGGGGCGAGAGTTATTGGGGCTACACCTTC
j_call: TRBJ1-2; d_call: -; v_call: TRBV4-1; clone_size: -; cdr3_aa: CASFTPGQDNYGYTF; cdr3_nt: TGCGCCAGCTTCACTCCGGGACAAGATAACTATGGCTACACCTTC
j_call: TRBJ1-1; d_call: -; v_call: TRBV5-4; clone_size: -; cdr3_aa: CASSTRGGGMGTEAFF; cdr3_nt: TGTGCCAGCAGCACACGTGGGGGAGGAATGGGGACTGAAGCTTTCTTT
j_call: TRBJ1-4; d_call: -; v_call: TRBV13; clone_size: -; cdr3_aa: CASSSRTEATNEKLFF; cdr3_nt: TGTGCCAGCAGCTCCCGGACGGAAGCAACTAATGAAAAACTGTTTTTT
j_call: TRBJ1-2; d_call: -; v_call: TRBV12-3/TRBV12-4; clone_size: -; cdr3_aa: CASSAGTAYGYTF; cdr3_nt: TGTGCCAGCAGTGCCGGGACGGCCTATGGCTACACCTTC
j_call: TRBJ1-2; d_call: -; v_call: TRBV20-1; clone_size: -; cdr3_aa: CSATQGGGYTF; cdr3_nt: TGCAGTGCTACCCAGGGAGGAGGCTACACCTTC
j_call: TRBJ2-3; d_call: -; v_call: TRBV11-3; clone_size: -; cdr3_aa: CASSRGSTDTQYF; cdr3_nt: TGTGCCAGCAGCCGGGGGTCGACAGATACGCAGTATTTT
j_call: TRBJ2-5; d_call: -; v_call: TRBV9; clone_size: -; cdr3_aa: CASRPMRGQRLTETQYF; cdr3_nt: TGTGCCAGCAGGCCGATGCGTGGACAGAGGTTAACAGAGACCCAGTACTTC
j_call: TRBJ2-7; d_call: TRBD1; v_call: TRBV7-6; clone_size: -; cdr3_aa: CASSVSDRGVHEQYF; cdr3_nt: TGTGCCAGCAGCGTAAGCGACAGGGGGGTCCACGAGCAGTACTTC
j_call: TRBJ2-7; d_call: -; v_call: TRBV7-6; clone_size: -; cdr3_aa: CASSLEAGLGYEQYF; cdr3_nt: TGTGCCAGCAGCTTAGAGGCAGGCCTGGGCTACGAGCAGTACTTC
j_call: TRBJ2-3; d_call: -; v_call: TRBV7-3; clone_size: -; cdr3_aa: CASSIRPGDTQYF; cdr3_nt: TGTGCCAGCAGCATTAGACCGGGAGATACGCAGTATTTT
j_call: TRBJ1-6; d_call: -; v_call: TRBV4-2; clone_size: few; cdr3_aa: CASSRSNSPLHF; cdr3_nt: TGTGCCAGCAGCCGTTCCAATTCACCCCTCCACTTT
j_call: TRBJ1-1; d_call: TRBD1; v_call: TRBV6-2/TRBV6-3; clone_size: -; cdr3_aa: CASSLTGGNTEAFF; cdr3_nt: TGTGCCAGCAGCCTGACAGGGGGGAACACTGAAGCTTTCTTT
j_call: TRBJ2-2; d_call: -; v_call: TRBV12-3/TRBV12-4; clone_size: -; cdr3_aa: CASSPQGTGELFF; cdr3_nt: TGTGCCAGCAGTCCGCAGGGAACCGGGGAGCTGTTTTTT
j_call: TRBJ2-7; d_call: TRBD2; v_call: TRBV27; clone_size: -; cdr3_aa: CASSWGLAGAYEQYF; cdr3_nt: TGTGCCAGCAGTTGGGGGTTAGCGGGAGCCTACGAGCAGTACTTC
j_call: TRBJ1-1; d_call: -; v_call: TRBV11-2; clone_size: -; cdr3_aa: CASTTPGYPEAFF; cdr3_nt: TGTGCCAGCACCACACCCGGTTATCCTGAAGCTTTCTTT
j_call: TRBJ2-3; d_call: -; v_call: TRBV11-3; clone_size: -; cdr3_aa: CASSFRHDTDTQYF; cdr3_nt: TGTGCCAGCAGCTTTCGACACGACACAGATACGCAGTATTTT
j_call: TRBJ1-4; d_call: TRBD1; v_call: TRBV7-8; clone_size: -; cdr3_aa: CASYRSPGQTNEKLFF; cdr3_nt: TGTGCCAGCTACCGCTCACCGGGACAGACTAATGAAAAACTGTTTTTT
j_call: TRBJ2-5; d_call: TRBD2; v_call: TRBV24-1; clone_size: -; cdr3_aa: CATSDLGGEGQETQYF; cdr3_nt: TGTGCCACCAGTGATTTAGGAGGGGAGGGCCAAGAGACCCAGTACTTC
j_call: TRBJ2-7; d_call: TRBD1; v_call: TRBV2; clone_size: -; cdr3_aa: CASSEAGTGTYEQYF; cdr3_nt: TGTGCCAGCAGTGAAGCGGGGACAGGGACCTACGAGCAGTACTTC